A single sample gave rise to the 27 T cell receptor beta chains below, sequenced in a study of graft-versus-host responses after intestinal transplantation. The table came from immunoSEQ multiplex PCR; TCRdb's copy has only in-frame clones and leaves some out. The sample holds 60,000 to 90,000 clones, less than 95% seen once. These receptors have no identified antigens. This specimen consisted of unstimulated CD8+ T cells sorted from spleen or lymph node cells, obtained before intestinal transplant. The receptor set was obtained from a human donor who received an intestinal transplant.

The gene calls are TRBV7-9 and TRBJ2-1; 10 bases are shared with TRBD1. Losses at the gene ends were 5 bases for V and 1 base for J; bases not matched to a gene: 5. The CDR3 totals 16 residues. From germline, CDR1 is SEHNR and CDR2 FQNEAQ (reference sequence). The CDR3 reads CASSPWTGGSYNEQFF. In DNA form, the CDR3 reads TGTGCCAGCAGCCCCTGGACAGGGGGGTCCTACAATGAGCAGTTCTTC.

This clone was recorded once. J is TRBJ2-7 and V is TRBV7-2, with a weak D call TRBD1 (6 bases). The germline gives CDR1 SGHTA, CDR2 FQGNSA. The CDR3 has 14 residues. Trimming removed 8 bases at V and 2 bases at J, with 16 bases between. The CDR3 sequence is CASANRQAPYEQYF. As DNA, the CDR3 is TGTGCCAGCGCCAACCGACAGGCCCCCTACGAGCAGTACTTC.

V is TRBV2 and J is TRBJ2-7; D uncertain. Germline-derived CDR1 and CDR2 are SNHLY and FYNNEI. This CDR3 is built from 14 residues. The V and J ends lost 1 base and 6 bases respectively, with 13 bases between them. The CDR3 loop is CASSEGFTSGEQYF. The DNA of the CDR3 is TGTGCCAGCAGTGAAGGTTTTACCTCCGGCGAGCAGTACTTC. The full variable domain, with the rest looked up from reference TRBV2 and TRBJ2-7, is EPEVTQTPSHQVTQMGQEVILRCVPISNHLYFYWYRQILGQKVEFLVSFYNNEISEKSEIFDDQFSVERPDGSNFTLKIRSTKLEDSAMYFCASSEGFTSGEQYFGPGTRLTVT.

The J gene is TRBJ2-5, the V gene TRBV11-2, with 8 bases identical to TRBD2. CDR1 and CDR2 (germline): SGHAT, FQNNGV. V lost 5 bases, J lost 5 bases, and 10 bases stayed unmatched. The CDR3 sequence is 15 residues long. CDR3 protein: CASSLRGGVGETQYF. In DNA form, the CDR3 reads TGTGCCAGCAGCCTCCGGGGGGGGGTAGGGGAGACCCAGTACTTC. The full variable domain, its missing parts supplied by reference TRBV11-2 and TRBJ2-5, is EAGVAQSPRYKIIEKRQSVAFWCNPISGHATLYWYQQILGQGPKLLIQFQNNGVVDDSQLPKDRFSAERLKGVDSTLKIQPAKLEDSAVYLCASSLRGGVGETQYFGPGTRLLVL.

The chain couples TRBV13 to TRBJ1-5; D is unclear. Germline V gives CDR1 PRHDT, CDR2 FYEKMQ (reference sequence). V was trimmed by 1 base and J by 9 bases, leaving 7 bases between them. There are 12 residues in the CDR3. The CDR3 region is CASSLESGPQHF. Written as DNA, the CDR3 is TGTGCCAGCAGCTTAGAATCGGGGCCCCAGCATTTT.

The chain recombines TRBV29-1 with TRBJ2-3, with D possibly TRBD1 on 7 matching bases. Germline assignment: CDR1 SQVTM and CDR2 ANQGSEA. Between the trimmed V and J ends, which lost 1 base and 3 bases, there was a span of 17 bases. This CDR3 has 16 amino acids. CDR3 bases: TGCAGCGTTGAAGTGTCGGGGGACAGTAAAACAGATACGCAGTATTTT. The encoded protein is CSVEVSGDSKTDTQYF.

For the CDR3, the DNA is TGCAGCGTTTTGGCGGGGGGGTCTGGGGCCAACGTCCTGACTTTC. It codes for CSVLAGGSGANVLTF. The rearrangement uses TRBV29-1 and TRBJ2-6; TRBD2 matches 9 bases. Losses at the gene ends were 5 bases for V and 1 base for J; bases not matched to a gene: 3. The CDR3 covers 15 residues. Germline lookup yields CDR1 SQVTM and CDR2 ANQGSEA.

This chain links TRBV13 with TRBJ2-7, with D possibly TRBD1 on 5 matching bases. V was shortened by 5 bases and J by 2 bases, with 16 bases between the two germline ends. This CDR3 is built from 15 residues. Germline lookup yields CDR1 PRHDT and CDR2 FYEKMQ (reference sequence). CDR3 DNA: TGTGCCAGCAGCGTTGGGGCCGCCCTGGCCTACGAGCAGTACTTC. It specifies CASSVGAALAYEQYF.

The rearrangement links TRBV7-6 to TRBJ2-1; 11 bases line up with TRBD1. After removal of 0 bases from V and 7 bases from J, the junction contained 14 bases not matched to a gene. CDR1 is SGHVS and CDR2 is FNYEAQ in the germline V gene. This CDR3 spans 19 amino acids. CDR3 nucleotide sequence: TGTGCCAGCAGCTTAGCCCCAATTACTCCGGGACAGGGGGGGAATGAGCAGTTCTTC. It is translated as CASSLAPITPGQGGNEQFF.

The CDR3 region is CASSQGTGNEQFF. Here the CDR3 DNA reads TGCGCCAGCAGCCAAGGTACAGGCAATGAGCAGTTCTTC. The chain couples TRBV4-1 to TRBJ2-1; possible D gene TRBD1, 5 bases. The CDR3 contains 13 residues. CDR1 and CDR2 from the germline V gene are MGHRA and YSYEKL. Trimming shortened V by 1 base and J by 6 bases, and 7 bases separated the two germline ends.

This chain links TRBV6-6 with TRBJ2-1; D might be TRBD1 (7 bases). Per germline, CDR1 MNHNY and CDR2 SVGAGI (reference sequence). V was trimmed by 8 bases and J by 7 bases, leaving 21 bases between them. The CDR3 runs to 15 residues. The CDR3 DNA sequence: TGTGCCAGCTCGCTGGGACCAGGGGGGTGGAATGAGCAGTTCTTC. Its protein is CASSLGPGGWNEQFF.

This clone was seen only once. The gene calls are TRBV4-2 and TRBJ2-1; 11 bases match TRBD2. The CDR3 runs 16 residues. Looked up from germline, CDR1 is LGHNA and CDR2 is YNFKEQ. The J segment lost 3 bases and the V segment lost 1 base, leaving 2 bases of the junction unmatched. CDR3 residues: CASSQVSGGVYNEQFF. Here the CDR3 DNA reads TGTGCCAGCAGCCAAGTTAGCGGGGGGGTCTACAATGAGCAGTTCTTC.

This sequence joins TRBV4-1 and TRBJ2-4; TRBD2 matches at 8 bases. This CDR3 comprises 15 residues. V dropped 0 bases and J dropped 8; count of bases not matched to a gene: 6. Germline lookup yields CDR1 MGHRA and CDR2 YSYEKL. The CDR3 loop reads CASSQDSGGEDIQYF. DNA for the CDR3: TGCGCCAGCAGCCAAGATTCCGGGGGGGAGGACATTCAGTACTTC.

V gene TRBV9 combines with J gene TRBJ2-3, with a weak D call TRBD1 (5 bases). The length of the CDR3 is 14 residues. Per germline, CDR1 SGDLS and CDR2 YYNGEE. V lost 0 bases to trimming and J lost 2 bases, with 7 bases between them. In DNA form, the CDR3 reads TGTGCCAGCAGCGTAGGGGGCGACACAGATACGCAGTATTTT. Translating it yields CASSVGGDTDTQYF.

This chain links TRBV2 with TRBJ1-1, with a weak D call TRBD1 (6 bases). V lost 11 bases and J 4 bases, leaving 20 bases between the germline ends. The CDR3 consists of 14 residues. Germline V gives CDR1 SNHLY, CDR2 FYNNEI. CDR3 region: CAGQGRSAGTEAFF. The CDR3 nucleotides read TGTGCCGGCCAGGGGCGATCCGCGGGCACTGAAGCTTTCTTT.

The chain couples TRBV28 to TRBJ1-3, with 12 bases that match TRBD1. Trimming removed 5 bases from V and 4 bases from J; junction bases left unmatched: 12. This CDR3 has 18 residues. Looked up from germline, CDR1 is MDHEN and CDR2 is SYDVKM. CDR3: CASSPHPGQGARGNTIYF. The CDR3 DNA reads as TGTGCCAGCAGTCCACATCCGGGACAGGGGGCGCGAGGAAACACCATATATTTT.

CDR3 protein: CASSQTGGRETQYF. The CDR3 bases are TGTGCCAGCAGCCAAACCGGGGGGCGGGAGACCCAGTACTTC. The chain uses TRBV7-9 and TRBJ2-5, with a weak D call TRBD2 (7 bases). Between the trimmed V and J ends, which lost 5 bases and 5 bases, there was a span of 15 bases. Germline CDR1 is SEHNR and CDR2 is FQNEAQ (reference sequence). This CDR3 spans 14 amino acids.

The chain joins TRBV10-2 to TRBJ1-1; D might be TRBD1 (6 bases). The V gene's germline CDR1 is WSHSY and CDR2 SAAADI. The CDR3 is 13 residues long. The V gene lost 10 bases and the J gene lost 1 base, with 13 bases spanning the gap. In DNA form, the CDR3 reads TGCGCCACAAACAGGGATGGGAACACTGAAGCTTTCTTT. Amino acid sequence: CATNRDGNTEAFF.

V gene TRBV7-9 combines with J gene TRBJ2-5; 10 bases fit TRBD2. J was trimmed by 0 bases and V by 3 bases; bases with no gene match: 4. CDR1 SEHNR and CDR2 FQNEAQ come from the germline V gene (reference sequence). The CDR3 loop spans 16 amino acids. The CDR3 is CASSLGLANNQETQYF. The CDR3 DNA follows: TGTGCCAGCAGCTTGGGACTAGCGAACAACCAAGAGACCCAGTACTTC.

The rearrangement uses TRBV9 and TRBJ2-7; 8 bases align to TRBD2. J lost 4 bases, V lost 4 bases, and 7 bases had no gene match. The CDR3 loop spans 14 amino acids. Germline-derived CDR1 and CDR2 are SGDLS and YYNGEE. Here the CDR3 reads CASSPSGGAYEQYF. The CDR3 region has the DNA TGTGCCAGCAGCCCGAGCGGGGGAGCGTACGAGCAGTACTTC.

This chain links TRBV6-1 with TRBJ2-1; TRBD1 aligns across 10 bases. The V segment lost 4 bases and the J segment 9 bases; nucleotides outside the gene matches: 12. The CDR3 totals 16 residues. Germline CDR1 and CDR2: MNHNS and SASEGT. As DNA, the CDR3 is TGTGCCAGCAGTGGCACGGACAGGGGGGTCTTGAGTGAGCAGTTCTTC. Amino acids: CASSGTDRGVLSEQFF.

This chain joins TRBV4-1 and TRBJ2-3; D gene unclear. The CDR3 sequence is 12 residues long. CDR1 MGHRA and CDR2 YSYEKL come from the germline V gene. Trimming cost V 3 bases and J 6 bases, with 7 bases left between them. CDR3 sequence reads: CASSHVLDTQYF. CDR3 in DNA: TGCGCCAGCAGCCACGTACTCGATACGCAGTATTTT.

The chain is built from TRBV29-1 and TRBJ2-3; TRBD1 might be the D (6 bases). Germline CDR1 is SQVTM and CDR2 is ANQGSEA. The V and J ends lost 2 bases and 2 bases respectively, with 11 bases between them. The CDR3 has 14 residues. The CDR3 protein is CSVEQGQNTDTQYF. In DNA, the CDR3 is TGCAGCGTTGAACAGGGGCAGAACACAGATACGCAGTATTTT.

The rearrangement uses TRBV27 and TRBJ2-7; no definite D call. This CDR3 is 13 amino acids long. Germline loops: CDR1 MNHEY, CDR2 SMNVEV (reference sequence). The V and J ends lost 0 bases and 4 bases respectively, with 7 bases between them. The DNA for the CDR3 is TGTGCCAGCAGTTTATCCGCGAGATACGAGCAGTACTTC. Translating gives CASSLSARYEQYF.

Worth noting for this clone: The sample contains more than one DNA sequence encoding this CDR3. The chain carries TRBV29-1 and TRBJ2-6; the D is unclear. The V end lost 4 bases, the J end lost 1 base, and 8 bases lay between the germline ends. This CDR3 contains 14 residues. The germline CDR1 and CDR2 sequences are SQVTM and ANQGSEA. CDR3 sequence (DNA): TGCAGCGTTGGGCAGACTTCTGGGGCCAACGTCCTGACTTTC. Translated: CSVGQTSGANVLTF.

DNA for the CDR3: TGCGCCAGCAGCATCGGACAGGGATGGGTACAGCAGTACTTC. It codes for CASSIGQGWVQQYF. V and J are TRBV5-1 and TRBJ2-7, with 8 bases that match TRBD1. The trim removed 4 bases at V and 8 bases at J, leaving 11 bases unmatched. CDR1 is SGHRS, CDR2 YFSETQ, per germline. The CDR3 is 14 residues long.

The genes are TRBV9 and TRBJ2-7, with 9 bases fitting TRBD1. Trimming cost V 0 bases and J 3 bases; bases outside gene matches: 1. The CDR3 has 14 amino acids. Germline CDR1 SGDLS, CDR2 YYNGEE. CDR3 in amino acids: CASSVGQGDYEQYF. The DNA for the CDR3 is TGTGCCAGCAGCGTAGGACAGGGGGACTACGAGCAGTACTTC.